This T cell receptor (beta chain) was sequenced for a study of blood T cell repertoires in COVID-19. Germline CDR1 SSHAT, CDR2 FNYEAQ (reference sequence). CDR3 length: 14 residues. Clones were sequenced by immunoSEQ multiplex PCR, and TCRdb holds only the in-frame ones, with some missing. The data hold tens of thousands of clones, with about 90% observed a single time. On this clone: An end of the junction does not agree with germline; a read error may underlie this.

Sample: peripheral blood. This sequence was found in a human donor with active COVID-19. The donor label of this sample is uncertain. V and J are TRBV7-7 and TRBJ1-2; TRBD1 aligns across 7 bases. The CDR3 reads CASSLNRGNYGYTF. In DNA, the CDR3 is TGTGCTAGCAGCCTGAACAGGGGTAACTATGGCTACACCTTC. The full variable domain, rest sourced from reference TRBV7-7 and TRBJ1-2, is GAGVSQSPRYKVTKRGQDVTLRCDPISSHATLYWYQQALGQGPEFLTYFNYEAQPDKSGLPSDRFSAERPEGSISTLTIQRTEQRDSAMYRCASSLNRGNYGYTFGSGTRLTVV.